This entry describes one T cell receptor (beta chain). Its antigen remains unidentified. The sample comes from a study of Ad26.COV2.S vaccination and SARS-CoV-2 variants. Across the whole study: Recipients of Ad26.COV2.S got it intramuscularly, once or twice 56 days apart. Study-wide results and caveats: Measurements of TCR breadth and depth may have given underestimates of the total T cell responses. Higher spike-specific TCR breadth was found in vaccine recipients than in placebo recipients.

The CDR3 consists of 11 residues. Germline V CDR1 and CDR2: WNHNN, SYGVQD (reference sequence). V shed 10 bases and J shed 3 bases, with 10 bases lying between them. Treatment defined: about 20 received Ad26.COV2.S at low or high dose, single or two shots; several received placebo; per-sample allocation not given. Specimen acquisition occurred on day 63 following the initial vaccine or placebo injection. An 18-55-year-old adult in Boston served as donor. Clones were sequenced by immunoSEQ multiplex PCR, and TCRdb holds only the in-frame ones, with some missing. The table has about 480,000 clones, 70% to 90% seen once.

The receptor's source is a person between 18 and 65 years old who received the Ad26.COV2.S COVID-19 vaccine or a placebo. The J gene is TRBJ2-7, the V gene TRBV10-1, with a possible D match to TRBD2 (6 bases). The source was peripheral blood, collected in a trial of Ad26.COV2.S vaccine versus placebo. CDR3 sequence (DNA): TGCGCCAACGGGAGACTCTACGAGCAGTACTTC. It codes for CANGRLYEQYF.